The rows below give T cell receptor beta chains drawn from one sample of a study of blood T cells in healthy people across ages. One entry per CDR3 protein, called by TCRdb with MiXCR from the 5' RACE reads. The sample lists about 940,000 distinct CDR3 sequences; about 44% were seen once. Source material: blood. The receptors derive from a man younger than 45 in good health. Both conserved end residues are part of each CDR3. The D gene is left open where the match is weak. Size tells how often a clone was seen (once, few, many) or the class of an expanded clone, and some rows leave it out.

d_gene	v_gene	abundance	j_gene	CDR3nt	CDR3aa
-	TRBV5-5	few	TRBJ1-2	TGTGCCAGCAGCACGGACGTAAACTATGGCTACACCTTC	CASSTDVNYGYTF
-	TRBV28	few	TRBJ2-1	TGTGCCAGCAGTTTAACCCTGTCCGGTTCTACGAGTGAGCAGTTCTTC	CASSLTLSGSTSEQFF
-	TRBV6-9	-	TRBJ2-1	TGTGCCAGCAGTTATTCCTTCCCTCCGGGACTGGCTCGGAATGAGCAGTTCTTC	CASSYSFPPGLARNEQFF
-	TRBV4-1	many	TRBJ2-7	TGCGCCAGCAGCCAAGGGGGGGATTACCCCTACGAGCAGTACTTC	CASSQGGDYPYEQYF
-	TRBV6-5	-	TRBJ1-2	TGTGCCAGCAGTTGGACTGGCGGCTACACCTTC	CASSWTGGYTF
-	TRBV25-1	-	TRBJ2-7	TGTGCCAGCAGTGAAGGGGCCGGGGACGAGCAGTACTTC	CASSEGAGDEQYF
TRBD2	TRBV5-1	many	TRBJ2-1	TGCGCCAGCAGTGTTAGGCGGGGGGACCCCTACAATGAGCAGTTCTTC	CASSVRRGDPYNEQFF
TRBD2	TRBV20-1	-	TRBJ2-3	TGCAGTGCTAGAGATCGGAGACTAGCATCCGATACGCAGTATTTT	CSARDRRLASDTQYF
-	TRBV5-1	-	TRBJ2-1	TGCGCCAGCAGCTGGAGTAGCCAGGGGGGCCTAAATGAGCAGTTCTTC	CASSWSSQGGLNEQFF
-	TRBV6-5	-	TRBJ1-2	TGTGCCAGCAGTTATTCCGCCTCCGGTGGCTATGGCTACACCTTC	CASSYSASGGYGYTF
TRBD1	TRBV28	-	TRBJ2-1	TGTGCCAGCAGGGGCTCGGGACAGGGACTCAATGAGCAGTTCTTC	CASRGSGQGLNEQFF
-	TRBV4-3	few	TRBJ2-1	TGCGCCAGCAGCCAAGATACGAGCGGCCCCTACAATGAGCAGTTCTTC	CASSQDTSGPYNEQFF
TRBD2	TRBV4-2	-	TRBJ2-5	TGTGCCAGCAGCCGGACTAGCGGGCCACGAGCCCAACAGTACTTC	CASSRTSGPRAQQYF
TRBD2	TRBV13	once	TRBJ2-3	TGTGCCAGCACTCTCGGGGGGGCAACAGATACGCAGTATTTT	CASTLGGATDTQYF
TRBD2	TRBV29-1	many	TRBJ2-1	TGCAGCGTTGAAGGACTAGCGGGGGGCCTCAATGAGCAGTTCTTC	CSVEGLAGGLNEQFF
TRBD2	TRBV7-7	-	TRBJ2-1	TGTGCTAGCAGCTTAGCCGGCGGGAGAAACAATGAGCAGTTCTTC	CASSLAGGRNNEQFF
TRBD1	TRBV28	-	TRBJ2-6	TGTGCCAGCAGACCGGGACAGGGGGCGCTTGGGGCCAACGTCCTGACTTTC	CASRPGQGALGANVLTF